Below, 18 T cell receptor beta chains from the same sample are listed, as sequenced in a study of blood T cell repertoires in COVID-19. Clones were sequenced by immunoSEQ multiplex PCR, and TCRdb holds only the in-frame ones, with some missing. The sample contains about 240,000 clones, around 83% of which appear only once. Sequenced: peripheral blood. The receptors shown here come from a woman aged 80 or over with acute or convalescent COVID-19.

The chain employs TRBV6-5 and TRBJ1-6; perhaps TRBD1 as D (6 bases). CDR3 size: 15 residues. Germline CDR1 and CDR2: MNHEY and SVGAGI. V was cut by 6 bases and J by 7 bases, with 16 bases left in between. The CDR3 loop is CASRLQGFDNSPLHF. In DNA, the CDR3 is TGTGCCAGCAGACTACAGGGATTTGACAATTCACCCCTCCACTTT.

The V and J genes are TRBV28 and TRBJ2-6; TRBD2 might be the D (6 bases). Germline CDR1 is MDHEN and CDR2 is SYDVKM. V was trimmed by 5 bases and J by 3 bases, leaving 11 bases between them. The CDR3 consists of 15 residues. CDR3 amino acids: CASSIGGNGANVLTF. As DNA, the CDR3 is TGTGCCAGCAGTATCGGGGGAAATGGGGCCAACGTCCTGACTTTC.

The rearrangement joins TRBV19 to TRBJ2-7, with a tentative D call TRBD2 (6 bases). V was shortened by 5 bases and J by 0 bases, with 17 bases between the two germline ends. CDR3 length: 16 residues. Germline lookup yields CDR1 LNHDA and CDR2 SQIVND (reference sequence). CDR3 amino acids: CASSGHSGTTSYEQYF. The CDR3, as DNA: TGTGCCAGTAGTGGACATAGCGGCACAACCTCCTACGAGCAGTACTTC.

This clone was seen only once. The rearrangement joins TRBV9 to TRBJ1-1; 12 bases are shared with TRBD1. The CDR3 loop spans 17 amino acids. The ends lost 3 bases at V and 3 bases at J; junction bases unmatched: 9. Germline lookup yields CDR1 SGDLS and CDR2 YYNGEE. In DNA form, the CDR3 reads TGTGCCAGCAGCGCCCGGGACAGGGGGCGACAGGACACTGAAGCTTTCTTT. As protein: CASSARDRGRQDTEAFF.

V is TRBV7-3 and J is TRBJ2-1, with TRBD1 matching 9 bases. The CDR3 loop spans 14 amino acids. J was trimmed by 7 bases and V by 5 bases; bases with no gene match: 6. Germline V CDR1 and CDR2: SGHTA, FQGTGA. The CDR3: CASSPSGTGNEQFF. CDR3 nucleotides: TGTGCCAGCAGCCCCTCCGGGACAGGGAATGAGCAGTTCTTC.

This chain joins TRBV10-3 and TRBJ1-2; D is perhaps TRBD1 (6 bases). Germline lookup yields CDR1 ENHRY and CDR2 SYGVKD. The ends were cut back, 4 bases at V and 4 bases at J, with 16 bases in the middle. This CDR3 contains 15 residues. CDR3 in DNA: TGTGCCATCAGTGTGGCGGGGGGGGCAGGCTATGGCTACACCTTC. Its protein product is CAISVAGGAGYGYTF.

The genes are TRBV2 and TRBJ2-1, with a possible D match to TRBD1 (6 bases). The V and J ends lost 7 bases and 7 bases respectively, with 11 bases between them. The CDR3 contains 12 residues. Germline CDR1 reads SNHLY; CDR2 reads FYNNEI. CDR3 sequence: CASNQQGNEQFF. The CDR3, as DNA: TGTGCCAGCAATCAACAGGGAAATGAGCAGTTCTTC.

The chain is built from TRBV7-2 and TRBJ2-1, with D perhaps TRBD2 (6 bases). Trimming stripped 3 bases from V and 6 bases from J, with 9 bases between. The germline gives CDR1 SGHTA, CDR2 FQGNSA. The CDR3 totals 13 residues. CDR3 protein: CASSFLAINEQFF. The CDR3 DNA sequence: TGTGCCAGCAGCTTCCTAGCGATCAATGAGCAGTTCTTC.

This chain connects TRBV27 to TRBJ1-1, with D hard to call. This CDR3 comprises 13 residues. Germline-derived CDR1 and CDR2 are MNHEY and SMNVEV (reference sequence). V lost 2 bases and J lost 1, with 5 bases in between. This chain's CDR3 is CASSLSRNTEAFF. DNA for the CDR3: TGTGCCAGCAGTTTAAGCCGGAACACTGAAGCTTTCTTT.

The CDR3, as DNA: TGTGCCAGTAGTATTGGGGGCCCTTCGGGGAGGGCCGGGGAGCTGTTTTTT. Its protein product is CASSIGGPSGRAGELFF. The chain employs TRBV19 and TRBJ2-2; D possibly corresponds to TRBD2 (7 bases). CDR3 length: 17 residues. The V and J ends lost 3 bases and 6 bases respectively, with 20 bases between them. Germline values: CDR1 LNHDA, CDR2 SQIVND (reference sequence).

The J gene is TRBJ1-1, the V gene TRBV11-2, with 9 bases fitting TRBD1. CDR1 and CDR2 (germline): SGHAT, FQNNGV. J lost 0 bases, V lost 5 bases, and 7 bases had no gene match. The CDR3 extends over 16 amino acids. CDR3 residues: CASSTTGGGLNTEAFF. CDR3 nucleotide sequence: TGTGCCAGCAGCACGACAGGGGGAGGGCTGAACACTGAAGCTTTCTTT.

This clone is deemed medium-sized (0.01 to 0.1%). The chain carries TRBV7-9 and TRBJ1-2; 7 positions match TRBD1. The CDR3 runs 14 residues. Germline CDR1 is SEHNR and CDR2 is FQNEAQ (reference sequence). With V trimmed by 10 bases and J by 0 bases, 8 bases remained unmatched. The CDR3 DNA follows: TGTGCCATTCCTACAGGGGACTCTAACTATGGCTACACCTTC. Encoded protein: CAIPTGDSNYGYTF.

V is TRBV28 and J is TRBJ1-2; no reliable D call. Trimming stripped 4 bases from V and 3 bases from J, with 6 bases between. CDR3 length equals 12 residues. Germline V gene sequence: CDR1 MDHEN, CDR2 SYDVKM. This CDR3 reads CASSSPYYGYTF. CDR3 nucleotides: TGTGCCAGCAGTTCCCCTTACTATGGCTACACCTTC.

This clone is a singleton in its sample. The V and J genes are TRBV5-5 and TRBJ2-2; 10 nucleotides align to TRBD2. V lost 0 bases and J lost 5; bases outside the gene matches: 7. The CDR3 has 17 residues. CDR1 is SGHKS and CDR2 is YYEKEE in the germline V gene (reference sequence). The chain's CDR3 is CASSLAQRGGSTGELFF. The CDR3 DNA follows: TGTGCCAGCAGCTTGGCCCAGCGGGGGGGCAGTACCGGGGAGCTGTTTTTT.

This chain links TRBV9 with TRBJ1-2; 11 bases are shared with TRBD1. The CDR3 has 14 residues. Germline CDR1 is SGDLS and CDR2 is YYNGEE. V lost 2 bases, J lost 4 bases, and 1 base stayed unmatched. As DNA, the CDR3 is TGTGCCAGCAGCGTTGGGACAGGGGGCTATGGCTACACCTTC. This gives the protein CASSVGTGGYGYTF.

The V gene is TRBV5-1, the J gene TRBJ2-2; 8 bases are a match to TRBD1. CDR3 length: 13 amino acids. From germline, CDR1 is SGHRS and CDR2 YFSETQ. The V segment lost 7 bases and the J segment 6 bases; nucleotides outside the gene matches: 5. CDR3 loop: CASQTGVPGELFF. CDR3 coding DNA: TGCGCCAGCCAGACAGGGGTACCCGGGGAGCTGTTTTTT.

The rearrangement joins TRBV7-3 to TRBJ2-2; the match to TRBD1 covers 7 bases. The CDR3 has 14 amino acids. The ends lost 5 bases at V and 7 bases at J; junction bases unmatched: 7. The V gene's germline CDR1 is SGHTA and CDR2 FQGTGA. CDR3: CASSLRQGRGELFF. The CDR3, as DNA: TGTGCCAGCAGCCTACGACAGGGCCGCGGGGAGCTGTTTTTT. The full variable domain, in which reference TRBV7-3 and TRBJ2-2 provide the parts outside the CDR3, is GAGVSQTPSNKVTEKGKYVELRCDPISGHTALYWYRQSLGQGPEFLIYFQGTGAADDSGLPNDRFFAVRPEGSVSTLKIQRTERGDSAVYLCASSLRQGRGELFFGEGSRLTVL.

The chain is built from TRBV12-3 or TRBV12-4 and TRBJ1-1, with D possibly TRBD1 on 5 matching bases. Trimming took 7 bases from V and 1 from J, leaving 10 bases between them. The CDR3 loop spans 13 amino acids. The CDR3 loop reads CASTNTGNTEAFF. The CDR3 region has the DNA TGTGCCAGCACTAATACAGGGAACACTGAAGCTTTCTTT.